The 9 T cell receptor beta chains below come from one sample, sequenced in a study of blood T cell repertoires in COVID-19. Generated by immunoSEQ multiplex PCR, the TCRdb table keeps only in-frame clones and is missing some. There are fewer than 300,000 clones in the sample; nearly 85% occur only once, and 8% to 9.5% lies in the top ten. The sequenced sample was peripheral blood. These receptors all come from a human donor in a cohort sampled during active COVID-19.

This clone was found a few times. V and J are TRBV29-1 and TRBJ1-2, with TRBD1 matching over 7 bases. V shed 7 bases, J shed 8 bases, and the junction held 16 bases outside the gene matches. CDR3 length equals 14 residues. Germline CDR1 and CDR2: SQVTM and ANQGSEA. Written as DNA, the CDR3 is TGCAGCGCTTTGGACAGAGGGGGCCCCCGGGGCTACACCTTC. The encoded protein is CSALDRGGPRGYTF. Complete variable domain (other parts from reference TRBV29-1 and TRBJ1-2): SAVISQKPSRDICQRGTSLTIQCQVDSQVTMMFWYRQQPGQSLTLIATANQGSEATYESGFVIDKFPISRPNLTFSTLTVSNMSPEDSSIYLCSALDRGGPRGYTFGSGTRLTVV.

The V call is TRBV7-9, the J call TRBJ1-2, with 10 nucleotides matching TRBD1. The trim removed 5 bases at V and 8 bases at J, leaving 17 bases unmatched. This CDR3 contains 17 residues. The germline V gene has CDR1 SEHNR and CDR2 FQNEAQ (reference sequence). CDR3 loop: CASSPRQGAKGEWGYTF. The CDR3 DNA sequence: TGTGCCAGCAGCCCCCGACAGGGGGCGAAGGGGGAATGGGGCTACACCTTC.

The genes are TRBV2 and TRBJ1-1; D unclear. Germline loops: CDR1 SNHLY, CDR2 FYNNEI. The germline V and J ends were trimmed by 4 bases and 4 bases, with 7 bases remaining between them. This CDR3 contains 12 residues. The CDR3 sequence is CASSAGGTEAFF. CDR3 in DNA: TGTGCCAGCAGTGCAGGAGGCACTGAAGCTTTCTTT.

The chain recombines TRBV6-4 with TRBJ1-2; D is possibly TRBD1 (6 bases). Germline CDR1 is MRHNA and CDR2 is SNTAGT. V was shortened by 6 bases and J by 4 bases, with 18 bases between the two germline ends. The CDR3 has 15 amino acids. The CDR3: CASREQGSLSYGYTF. The DNA for the CDR3 is TGTGCCAGCAGAGAACAGGGTAGTCTTAGCTATGGCTACACCTTC.

This sequence joins TRBV19 and TRBJ2-1, with D tentatively TRBD2 (5 bases). V lost 1 base to trimming and J lost 3 bases, with 10 bases between them. Germline loops: CDR1 LNHDA, CDR2 SQIVND (reference sequence). The CDR3 runs to 15 residues. Here the CDR3 DNA reads TGTGCCAGTAGTATAGTTCCGGGGTTCTACAATGAGCAGTTCTTC. This translates into CASSIVPGFYNEQFF.

The chain uses TRBV6-5 and TRBJ1-1; D gene ambiguous. The V gene's germline CDR1 is MNHEY and CDR2 SVGAGI. The CDR3 sequence is 13 residues long. The V end lost 6 bases, the J end lost 4 bases, and 12 bases lay between the germline ends. CDR3: CASRSGSFTEAFF. As DNA, the CDR3 is TGTGCCAGCAGAAGCGGGAGTTTCACTGAAGCTTTCTTT.

This chain uses TRBV27 with TRBJ1-6; D perhaps matches TRBD1 (6 bases). The CDR3 is 15 residues long. V lost 6 bases and J 8 bases, leaving 17 bases between the germline ends. Germline V gene data show CDR1 as MNHEY and CDR2 as SMNVEV (reference sequence). The CDR3 DNA reads TGTGCCAGCAGGATCACGACAGGAACCTATTCACCCCTCCACTTT. Translating gives CASRITTGTYSPLHF.

The gene calls are TRBV5-4 and TRBJ1-1, with 8 bases fitting TRBD1. The CDR3 length is 17 residues. V was pared by 2 bases and J by 3 bases, with 12 bases of the junction left unmatched. CDR1 and CDR2 from the germline V gene are SGHNT and YYREEE (reference sequence). The CDR3 loop is CASSFPGQAHLYTEAFF. CDR3 coding DNA: TGTGCCAGCAGCTTTCCGGGACAGGCCCACCTCTACACTGAAGCTTTCTTT.

In this sample, this clone turned up once. The rearrangement joins TRBV6-2 or TRBV6-3 to TRBJ1-1; TRBD1 agrees at 7 bases. This CDR3 comprises 14 residues. V was clipped by 5 bases and J by 0 bases; unmatched bases: 3. CDR1 MNHEY and CDR2 SVGEGT come from the germline V gene. The CDR3 sequence: CASSQDRLNTEAFF. The CDR3 nucleotides are TGTGCCAGCAGTCAGGACAGGCTGAACACTGAAGCTTTCTTT.